This T cell receptor (beta chain) appears in the sequencing data of a study of blood T cell repertoires in COVID-19. Study overall: Samples came from the United States, Italy and Spain, spanning acute and convalescent COVID-19. The analysed material was cDNA or gDNA that came from T cells, B-cell-depleted T cells, or PBMCs.

In the authors' methods: Estimates of nucleated cell counts were drawn from the amplification of reference gene primers. Only in-frame clones appear in the TCRdb table, and some are missing; sequencing was by immunoSEQ multiplex PCR. That table supplies the V and J calls and clone size; D and trimming were determined from the DNA. The repertoire holds about 190,000 clones, with approximately 91% as singletons. V lost 4 bases, J lost 5 bases, and 10 bases stayed unmatched. The length of the CDR3 is 15 residues. The germline CDR1 and CDR2 sequences are MRHNA and SNTAGT. The clonotype was recovered from a man younger than 30 with active or convalescent COVID-19. The chain combines TRBV6-4 with TRBJ1-1, with 7 bases identical to TRBD1. Source material: peripheral blood. CDR3 sequence (DNA): TGTGCCAGCAGTGCTAGCAACAGGGGAGGTACTGAAGCTTTCTTT. Translating gives CASSASNRGGTEAFF.